A single sample is the source of the 10 T cell receptor beta chains below, sequenced in a study of preoperative IRX-2 immunotherapy in early breast cancer. Described treatment: preoperative locoregional IRX-2 cytokine immunotherapy. Repertoires were generated with immunoSEQ multiplex PCR, while TCRdb's copy carries only in-frame clones and drops some. The table lists roughly 5,600 clones, roughly 70% of them singletons. The material was tumor tissue, obtained before IRX-2 immunotherapy. Receptors originate from a human donor with breast cancer.

V and J are TRBV28 and TRBJ1-5; the D is unclear. Germline V gives CDR1 MDHEN, CDR2 SYDVKM. Trimming stripped 3 bases from V and 5 bases from J, with 11 bases between. The CDR3 runs 14 residues. CDR3: CASSLRAEDQPQHF. The CDR3 bases are TGTGCCAGCAGTTTGAGGGCGGAAGATCAGCCCCAGCATTTT.

This clone showed up just a few times. This rearrangement joins TRBV11-3 to TRBJ2-1; D could derive from TRBD1 or TRBD2 (5 bases each). The germline CDR1 and CDR2 sequences are SGHNT and YENEEA. Trimming removed 5 bases at V and 2 bases at J, with 10 bases between. The CDR3 has 14 residues. The CDR3 protein is CASSGGAAYNEQFF. For the CDR3, the DNA is TGTGCCAGCAGCGGGGGAGCGGCCTACAATGAGCAGTTCTTC. Supplemented by reference TRBV11-3 and TRBJ2-1, the full variable domain reads EAGVVQSPRYKIIEKKQPVAFWCNPISGHNTLYWYLQNLGQGPELLIRYENEEAVDDSQLPKDRFSAERLKGVDSTLKIQPAELGDSAVYLCASSGGAAYNEQFFGPGTRLTVL.

This clone was found a few times. This sequence joins TRBV6-8 and TRBJ1-1; a possible D gene is TRBD1 (5 bases). The germline CDR1 and CDR2 sequences are MNHGY and SAAAGT. The CDR3 sequence is 13 residues long. The germline V and J ends were trimmed by 4 bases and 4 bases, with 10 bases remaining between them. The CDR3 spells CASSSGTTTEAFF. The CDR3 nucleotides read TGTGCCAGCAGTTCGGGGACCACCACTGAAGCTTTCTTT.

This clone was recorded once. J is TRBJ2-1 and V is TRBV19; possibly TRBD1 for D (6 bases). The CDR3 spans 16 residues. The V and J ends lost 3 bases and 3 bases respectively, with 15 bases between them. Germline V gene lookup returns CDR1 LNHDA and CDR2 SQIVND (reference sequence). CDR3 sequence (DNA): TGTGCCAGTAGTATCTCAGGGGTTCGCCTCTACAATGAGCAGTTCTTC. Translating gives CASSISGVRLYNEQFF.

The chain joins TRBV19 to TRBJ1-4, with 7 bases fitting TRBD1. CDR1 and CDR2 (germline): LNHDA, SQIVND (reference sequence). After removal of 6 bases from V and 7 bases from J, the junction contained 8 bases not matched to a gene. This CDR3 region has 14 residues. CDR3: CASRITGTAEKLFF. CDR3 DNA sequence: TGTGCCAGTAGGATTACCGGGACAGCTGAAAAACTGTTTTTT.

This clone has only one observation. This chain connects TRBV6-8 to TRBJ2-1; 15 nucleotides agree with TRBD2. The germline V gene encodes CDR1 MNHGY and CDR2 SAAAGT. Trimming removed 5 bases from V and 7 bases from J; junction bases left unmatched: 6. This CDR3 comprises 16 residues. The CDR3 sequence is CASSLGLAGGRNEQFF. The CDR3, as DNA: TGTGCCAGCAGTCTTGGACTAGCGGGAGGGAGGAATGAGCAGTTCTTC.

V and J are TRBV6-8 and TRBJ1-1; D remains unclear. The V gene's germline CDR1 is MNHGY and CDR2 SAAAGT. The CDR3 is 13 residues long. V was pared by 4 bases and J by 6 bases, with 12 bases between. CDR3: CASSSRQLAEAFF. Here the CDR3 DNA reads TGTGCCAGCAGTTCACGACAATTGGCTGAAGCTTTCTTT.

The chain employs TRBV30 and TRBJ2-2, with D unresolved. CDR1 and CDR2 from the germline V gene are GTSNPN and SVGIG (reference sequence). V gave up 0 bases and J gave up 5 bases, with 13 bases separating them. CDR3 size: 15 residues. The chain's CDR3 is CAWSVSGLGTGELFF. The DNA of the CDR3 is TGTGCCTGGAGTGTTTCTGGGTTAGGAACCGGGGAGCTGTTTTTT.

The chain uses TRBV5-1 and TRBJ2-3, with 11 bases identical to TRBD2. This CDR3 contains 15 residues. V lost 4 bases, J lost 2 bases, and 3 bases stayed unmatched. Per germline, CDR1 SGHRS and CDR2 YFSETQ. This chain's CDR3 is CASSPLAGATDTQYF. DNA of the CDR3: TGCGCCAGCAGCCCACTAGCGGGAGCCACAGATACGCAGTATTTT.

This chain uses TRBV12-5 with TRBJ2-5; no clear D gene. There are 15 residues in the CDR3. Looked up from germline, CDR1 is LGHNT and CDR2 is FRNRAP. The CDR3 sequence: CASNSVQSAQETQYF. In DNA, the CDR3 is TGTGCCAGCAATTCGGTGCAGTCGGCACAAGAGACCCAGTACTTC.